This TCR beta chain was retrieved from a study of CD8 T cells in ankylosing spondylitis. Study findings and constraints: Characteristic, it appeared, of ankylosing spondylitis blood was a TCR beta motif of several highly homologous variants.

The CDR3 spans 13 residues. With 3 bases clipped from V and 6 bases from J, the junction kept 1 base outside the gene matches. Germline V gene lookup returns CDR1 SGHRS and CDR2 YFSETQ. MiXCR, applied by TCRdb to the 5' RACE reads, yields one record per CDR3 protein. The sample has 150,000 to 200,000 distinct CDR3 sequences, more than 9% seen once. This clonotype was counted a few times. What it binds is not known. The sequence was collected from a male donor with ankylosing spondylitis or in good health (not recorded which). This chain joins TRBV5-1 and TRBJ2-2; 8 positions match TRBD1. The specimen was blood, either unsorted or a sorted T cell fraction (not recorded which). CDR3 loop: CASSSQGAGELFF. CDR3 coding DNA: TGCGCCAGCAGCTCACAGGGGGCCGGGGAGCTGTTTTTT.